These T cell receptor beta chains were read from a single sample in a study of CD8 T cells in ankylosing spondylitis. One entry per CDR3 protein results from TCRdb running MiXCR on the 5' RACE reads. Of around 340,000 distinct CDR3 sequences listed, roughly 20% are singletons. The sample was blood, either unsorted or a sorted T cell fraction (not recorded which). These receptors originate from a male donor with ankylosing spondylitis or in good health (not recorded which). Both conserved end residues are part of each CDR3. The D gene is left open where the match is weak. For some rows the clone size is stated as once, few or many, or as a class when expanded; others skip it.

>.|few|TRBV9|TRBJ2-1
TGTGCCAGCAGCGTAGCTGGTAACGATGAGCAGTTCTTC
CASSVAGNDEQFF
>TRBD2|few|TRBV20-1|TRBJ2-5
TGCAGTGCTAGAGATGAGGCTAGCGGGGGCCAAGAGACCCAGTACTTC
CSARDEASGGQETQYF
>.|.|TRBV6-5|TRBJ2-6
TGTGCCAGCAGTTACCGTTCTGGGGCCAACGTCCTGACTTTC
CASSYRSGANVLTF
>TRBD1|.|TRBV6-6|TRBJ1-1
TGTGCCACCATACCAGGGGGCACTGAAGCTTTCTTT
CATIPGGTEAFF
>.|once|TRBV3-1|TRBJ2-5
TGTGCCAGCAGCCAAGAGGTGGACGGGGAGACCCAGTACTTC
CASSQEVDGETQYF
>.|few|TRBV7-8|TRBJ2-1
TGTGCCAGCACCAACAGGGTATCTAATGAGCAGTTCTTC
CASTNRVSNEQFF
>.|few|TRBV5-1|TRBJ2-1
TGCGCCAGCAGCTTGGTTCCTCGGGACGTCAAGACCGCCAATGAGCAGTTCTTC
CASSLVPRDVKTANEQFF
>.|few|TRBV15|TRBJ2-3
TGTGCCACCAGCAGAGAGGCACTGAGCACAGATACGCAGTATTTT
CATSREALSTDTQYF
>.|few|TRBV5-1|TRBJ2-7
TGCGCCAGCAGCTCGGGGCAGGACATCTACTCCTACGAGCAGTACTTC
CASSSGQDIYSYEQYF
>.|.|TRBV11-2|TRBJ2-7
TGTGCCAGCAGCTTGGTTTTGTTGGAGAAGGGGTGGGAGCAGTACTTC
CASSLVLLEKGWEQYF
>TRBD2|.|TRBV12-3/TRBV12-4|TRBJ2-5
TGTGCCAGCAGTTCGACTAGCGGGGGGGCAGAGACCCAGTACTTC
CASSSTSGGAETQYF
>.|many|TRBV6-1|TRBJ2-2
TGTGCCAGCAGCCCGGCAGCATGGGCCGGGGAGCTGTTTTTT
CASSPAAWAGELFF
>.|.|TRBV12-3/TRBV12-4|TRBJ2-7
TGTGCCAGCAGTTTGGGCAGGGCCACCTACGAGCAGTACTTC
CASSLGRATYEQYF
>.|.|TRBV2|TRBJ1-2
TGTGCCAGCAGTTGGACAGAGGGCTACACCTTC
CASSWTEGYTF
>.|.|TRBV28|TRBJ2-7
TGTGCCAGCATTAGCACAGGCGGGGGCTCGTGGGAGCAGTACTTC
CASISTGGGSWEQYF
>.|.|TRBV2|TRBJ2-7
TGTGCCAGCAGTGTCAGTGCCTATGGGGACGAGCAGTACTTC
CASSVSAYGDEQYF
>TRBD2|.|TRBV6-1|TRBJ2-3
TGTGCCAGCAGAGGGTTTTCTAGCGGGGGAGGGTCAGATACGCAGTATTTT
CASRGFSSGGGSDTQYF
>.|few|TRBV29-1|TRBJ2-5
TGCAGCGTTGTTACAGGGTACCGGGAGACCCAGTACTTC
CSVVTGYRETQYF
>TRBD1|.|TRBV6-2/TRBV6-3|TRBJ2-5
TGTGCCAGCAGCCCCGGCTGGAGACAGGGGGATAAAAGGACCCAGTACTTC
CASSPGWRQGDKRTQYF
>TRBD2|few|TRBV2|TRBJ2-1
TGTGCCAGCAGTGAATTTGGGACTAGCGGGGGGGCAGTTGAGCAGTTCTTC
CASSEFGTSGGAVEQFF
>TRBD1|.|TRBV7-9|TRBJ2-2
TGTGCCAGCAGCGGACAGGGGCCTAACACCGGGGAGCTGTTTTTT
CASSGQGPNTGELFF
>TRBD2|few|TRBV12-3/TRBV12-4|TRBJ2-5
TGTGCCAGCAGTTTAGTACTAGCGGTCCAAGAGACCCAGTACTTC
CASSLVLAVQETQYF
>.|few|TRBV3-1|TRBJ2-5
TGTGCCAGCAGCCAAGCCAGGGCGGAAACCGGGGAGACCCAGTACTTC
CASSQARAETGETQYF
>.|.|TRBV9|TRBJ2-3
TGTGCCAGCAGCGCGCGGGACCCCCCTAACACAGATACGCAGTATTTT
CASSARDPPNTDTQYF
>.|.|TRBV4-1|TRBJ2-7
TGCGCCAGCAGCCAAGCCGACGGGCCCTCCTACGAGCAGTACTTC
CASSQADGPSYEQYF
>TRBD1|.|TRBV30|TRBJ2-7
TGTGCCTGGAGCCCGGGGACAGGGGTCAACGAGCAGTACTTC
CAWSPGTGVNEQYF
>.|.|TRBV5-1|TRBJ1-4
TGCGCCAGCAGCCTCTACACCCTTCCTAATGAAAAACTGTTTTTT
CASSLYTLPNEKLFF
>TRBD2|.|TRBV7-8|TRBJ2-7
TGTGCCAGCAGGGGGGTCTGGGAGGGCACCTACGAGCAGTACTTC
CASRGVWEGTYEQYF
>.|.|TRBV14|TRBJ2-7
TGTGCCAGCAGCCCCTTTCTCCACCAGCAGTACTTC
CASSPFLHQQYF
>.|few|TRBV12-3/TRBV12-4|TRBJ2-3
TGTGCCAGCTCCCCTGTGACACCGACAGATACGCAGTATTTT
CASSPVTPTDTQYF
>.|few|TRBV7-8|TRBJ2-7
TGTGCCAGCAGCCCTCGGGGACACCCCTACGAGCAGTACTTC
CASSPRGHPYEQYF
>TRBD2|.|TRBV7-9|TRBJ2-7
TGTGCCAGCAGCTTAGGGTCGAGCGGGGGGACCTACGAGCAGTACTTC
CASSLGSSGGTYEQYF
>.|few|TRBV12-3/TRBV12-4|TRBJ1-1
TGTGCCAGCAGTTGGGCGCGTAACACTGAAGCTTTCTTT
CASSWARNTEAFF
>.|few|TRBV28|TRBJ2-4
TGTGCCAGCAGGGGTGTTTTGGGCTTGGCCAAAAACATTCAGTACTTC
CASRGVLGLAKNIQYF
>.|.|TRBV3-1|TRBJ2-7
TGTGCCAGCAGCCAAGATCTCCAGCGCACCTACGAGCAGTACTTC
CASSQDLQRTYEQYF
>.|once|TRBV19|TRBJ2-1
TGTGCCAGTAGTACTACGGGGGCATCCTACAATGAGCAGTTCTTC
CASSTTGASYNEQFF
>.|few|TRBV9|TRBJ2-1
TGTGCCAGCAGCGCGGCCGGGGTACAGTTCTTC
CASSAAGVQFF